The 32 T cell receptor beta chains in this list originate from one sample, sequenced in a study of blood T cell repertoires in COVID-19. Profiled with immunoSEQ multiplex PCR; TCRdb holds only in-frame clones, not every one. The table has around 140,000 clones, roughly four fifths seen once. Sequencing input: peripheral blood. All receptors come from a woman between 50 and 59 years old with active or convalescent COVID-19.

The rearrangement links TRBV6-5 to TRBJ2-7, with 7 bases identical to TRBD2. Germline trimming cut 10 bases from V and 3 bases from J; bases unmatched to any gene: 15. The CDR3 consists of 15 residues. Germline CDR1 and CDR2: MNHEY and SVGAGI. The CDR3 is CATQSSGTLSYEQYF. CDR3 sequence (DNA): TGTGCCACCCAATCAAGCGGGACCTTAAGCTACGAGCAGTACTTC.

As DNA, the CDR3 is TGTGCCAGCAGACTGCAAGCGGGGGCAGACACAGATACGCAGTATTTT. As protein: CASRLQAGADTDTQYF. V is TRBV11-1 and J is TRBJ2-3; 8 nucleotides agree with TRBD2. The V gene's germline CDR1 is SGHAT and CDR2 FQDESV (reference sequence). The CDR3 spans 16 residues. V dropped 6 bases and J dropped 2; count of bases not matched to a gene: 10.

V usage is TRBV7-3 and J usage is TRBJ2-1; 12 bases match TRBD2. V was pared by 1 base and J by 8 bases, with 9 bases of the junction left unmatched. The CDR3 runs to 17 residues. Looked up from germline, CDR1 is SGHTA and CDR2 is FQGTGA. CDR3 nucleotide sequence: TGTGCCAGCAGCTTAAAGAGACTAGCGGGAGTTCGGGATGAGCAGTTCTTC. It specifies CASSLKRLAGVRDEQFF.

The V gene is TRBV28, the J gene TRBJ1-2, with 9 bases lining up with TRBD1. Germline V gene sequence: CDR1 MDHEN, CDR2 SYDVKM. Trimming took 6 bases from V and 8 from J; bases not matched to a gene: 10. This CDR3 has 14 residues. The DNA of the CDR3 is TGTGCCAGCAGATCCCGGGACAGGGAATCCGGCTACACCTTC. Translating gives CASRSRDRESGYTF.

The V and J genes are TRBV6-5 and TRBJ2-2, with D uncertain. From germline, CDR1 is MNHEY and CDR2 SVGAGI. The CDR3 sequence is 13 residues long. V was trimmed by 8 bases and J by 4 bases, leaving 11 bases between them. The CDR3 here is CASLKSSTGELFF. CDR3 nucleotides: TGTGCCAGCCTCAAATCGAGCACCGGGGAGCTGTTTTTT.

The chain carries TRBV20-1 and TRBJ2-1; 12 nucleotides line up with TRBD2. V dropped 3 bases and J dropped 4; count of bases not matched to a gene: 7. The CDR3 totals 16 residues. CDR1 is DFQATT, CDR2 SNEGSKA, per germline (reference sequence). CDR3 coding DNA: TGCAGTGCTAGTCGGACTAGCGGGATACTTTACAATGAGCAGTTCTTC. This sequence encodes CSASRTSGILYNEQFF.

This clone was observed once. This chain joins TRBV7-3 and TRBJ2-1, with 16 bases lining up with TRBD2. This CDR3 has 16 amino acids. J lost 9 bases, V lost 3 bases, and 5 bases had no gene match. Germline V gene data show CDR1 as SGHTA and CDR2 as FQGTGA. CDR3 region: CASSLGLAGGPGEQFF. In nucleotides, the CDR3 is TGTGCCAGCAGCTTGGGACTAGCGGGGGGGCCGGGTGAGCAGTTCTTC.

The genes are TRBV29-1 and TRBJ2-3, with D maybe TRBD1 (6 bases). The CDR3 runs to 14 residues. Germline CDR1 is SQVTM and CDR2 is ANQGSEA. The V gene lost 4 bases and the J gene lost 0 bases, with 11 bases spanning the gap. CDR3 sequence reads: CSVVSGASTDTQYF. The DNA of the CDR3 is TGCAGCGTTGTGTCAGGGGCTAGCACAGATACGCAGTATTTT.

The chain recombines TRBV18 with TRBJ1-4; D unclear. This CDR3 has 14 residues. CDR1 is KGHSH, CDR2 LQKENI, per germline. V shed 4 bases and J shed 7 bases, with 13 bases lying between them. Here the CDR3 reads CASSRVESGEKLFF. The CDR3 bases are TGTGCCAGCTCACGGGTGGAGTCGGGTGAAAAACTGTTTTTT. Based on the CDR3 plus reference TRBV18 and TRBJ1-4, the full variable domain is NAGVMQNPRHLVRRRGQEARLRCSPMKGHSHVYWYRQLPEEGLKFMVYLQKENIIDESGMPKERFSAEFPKEGPSILRIQQVVRGDSAAYFCASSRVESGEKLFFGSGTQLSVL.

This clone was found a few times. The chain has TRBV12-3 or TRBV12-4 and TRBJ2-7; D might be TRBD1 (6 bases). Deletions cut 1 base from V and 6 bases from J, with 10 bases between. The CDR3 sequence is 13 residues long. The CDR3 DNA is TGTGCCAGCAGTTTAGGGGGGCGCGCCGAGCAGTACTTC. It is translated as CASSLGGRAEQYF.

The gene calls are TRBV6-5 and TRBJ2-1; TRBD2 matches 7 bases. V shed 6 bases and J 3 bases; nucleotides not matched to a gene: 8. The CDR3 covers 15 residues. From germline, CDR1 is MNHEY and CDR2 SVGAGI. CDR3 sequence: CASRQPGLNYNEQFF. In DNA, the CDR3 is TGTGCCAGCAGACAACCGGGACTAAACTACAATGAGCAGTTCTTC.

Written as DNA, the CDR3 is TGTGCCAGCAGCCTCAAATCCCGGCCGTCACGTCAGCGCGGGGAGCTGTTTTTT. Its protein is CASSLKSRPSRQRGELFF. The J gene is TRBJ2-2, the V gene TRBV7-8; D is ambiguous. This CDR3 spans 18 amino acids. The germline V gene encodes CDR1 SGHVS and CDR2 FQNEAQ. V was cut by 5 bases and J by 7 bases, with 26 bases left in between.

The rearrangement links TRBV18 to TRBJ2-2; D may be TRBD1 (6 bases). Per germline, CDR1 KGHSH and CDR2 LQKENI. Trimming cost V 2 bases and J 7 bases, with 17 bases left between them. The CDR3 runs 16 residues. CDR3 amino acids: CASSPKNDRTGGELFF. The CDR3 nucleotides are TGTGCCAGCTCACCAAAAAATGACAGGACGGGCGGGGAGCTGTTTTTT.

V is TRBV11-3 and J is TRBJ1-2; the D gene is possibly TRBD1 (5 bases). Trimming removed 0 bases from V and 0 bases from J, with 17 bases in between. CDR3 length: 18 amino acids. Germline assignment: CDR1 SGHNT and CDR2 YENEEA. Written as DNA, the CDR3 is TGTGCCAGCAGCTTAGATAAAAAGGCGGGACGAACTAACTATGGCTACACCTTC. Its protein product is CASSLDKKAGRTNYGYTF.

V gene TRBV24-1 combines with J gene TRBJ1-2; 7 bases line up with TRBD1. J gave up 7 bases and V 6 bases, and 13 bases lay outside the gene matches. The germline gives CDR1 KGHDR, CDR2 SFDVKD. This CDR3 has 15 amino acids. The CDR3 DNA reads TGTGCCACCAGTCTAAACGACAGGGAACCTTTTGGCTACACCTTC. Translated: CATSLNDREPFGYTF.

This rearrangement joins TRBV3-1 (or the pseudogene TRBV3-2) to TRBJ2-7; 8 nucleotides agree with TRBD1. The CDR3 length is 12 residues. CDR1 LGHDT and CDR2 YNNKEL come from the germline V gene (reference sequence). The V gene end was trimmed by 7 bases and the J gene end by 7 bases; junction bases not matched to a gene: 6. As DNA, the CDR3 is TGTGCCAGCACCCACGGGACAGGTGAGCAGTACTTC. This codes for CASTHGTGEQYF.

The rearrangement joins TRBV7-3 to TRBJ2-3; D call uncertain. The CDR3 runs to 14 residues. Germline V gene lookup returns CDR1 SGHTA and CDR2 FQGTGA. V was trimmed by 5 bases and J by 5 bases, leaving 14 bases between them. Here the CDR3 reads CASSGWRKQDTQYF. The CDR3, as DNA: TGTGCCAGCAGCGGTTGGCGGAAACAAGATACGCAGTATTTT.

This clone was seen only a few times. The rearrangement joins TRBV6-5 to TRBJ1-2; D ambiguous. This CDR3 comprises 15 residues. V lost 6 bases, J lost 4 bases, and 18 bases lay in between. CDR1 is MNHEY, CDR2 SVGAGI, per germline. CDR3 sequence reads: CASRKDLGISYGYTF. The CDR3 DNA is TGTGCCAGCAGGAAGGACTTGGGGATCAGCTATGGCTACACCTTC.

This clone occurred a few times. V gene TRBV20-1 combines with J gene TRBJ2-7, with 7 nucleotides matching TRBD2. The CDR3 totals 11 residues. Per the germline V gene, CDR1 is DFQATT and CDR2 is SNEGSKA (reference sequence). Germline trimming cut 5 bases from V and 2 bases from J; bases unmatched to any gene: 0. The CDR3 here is CSARGAYEQYF. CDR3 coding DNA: TGCAGTGCTCGGGGGGCCTACGAGCAGTACTTC.

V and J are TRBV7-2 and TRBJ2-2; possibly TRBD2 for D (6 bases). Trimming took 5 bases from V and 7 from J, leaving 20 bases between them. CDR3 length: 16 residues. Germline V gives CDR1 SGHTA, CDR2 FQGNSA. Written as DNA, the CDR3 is TGTGCCAGCAGCACGGTAGCCGGGAGTAGAAGCGGGGAGCTGTTTTTT. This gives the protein CASSTVAGSRSGELFF. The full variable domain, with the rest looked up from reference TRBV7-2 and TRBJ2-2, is GAGVSQSPSNKVTEKGKDVELRCDPISGHTALYWYRQSLGQGLEFLIYFQGNSAPDKSGLPSDRFSAERTGGSVSTLTIQRTQQEDSAVYLCASSTVAGSRSGELFFGEGSRLTVL.

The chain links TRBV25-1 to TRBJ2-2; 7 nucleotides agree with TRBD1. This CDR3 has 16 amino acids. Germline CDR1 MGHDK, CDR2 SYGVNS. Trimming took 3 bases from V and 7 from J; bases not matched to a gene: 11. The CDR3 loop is CASSDEAGGVGGELFF. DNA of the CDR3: TGTGCCAGCAGTGATGAAGCAGGGGGTGTTGGCGGGGAGCTGTTTTTT.

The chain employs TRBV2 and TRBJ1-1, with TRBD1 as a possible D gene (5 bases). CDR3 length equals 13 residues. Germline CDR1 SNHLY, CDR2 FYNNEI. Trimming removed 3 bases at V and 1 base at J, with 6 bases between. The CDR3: CASSDDRNTEAFF. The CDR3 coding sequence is TGTGCCAGCAGTGATGACAGGAACACTGAAGCTTTCTTT.

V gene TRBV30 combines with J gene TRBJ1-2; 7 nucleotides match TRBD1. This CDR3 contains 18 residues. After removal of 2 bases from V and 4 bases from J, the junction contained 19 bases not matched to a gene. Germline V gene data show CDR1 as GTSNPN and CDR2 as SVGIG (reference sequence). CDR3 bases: TGTGCCTGGAGTCGTACTCGAAGCATCCGACAGGGAAGCTATGGCTACACCTTC. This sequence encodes CAWSRTRSIRQGSYGYTF.

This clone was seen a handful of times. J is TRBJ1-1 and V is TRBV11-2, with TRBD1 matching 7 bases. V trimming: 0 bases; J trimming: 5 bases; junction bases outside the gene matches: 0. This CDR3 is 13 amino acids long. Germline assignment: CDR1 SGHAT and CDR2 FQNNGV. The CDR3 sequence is CASSLEQGTEAFF. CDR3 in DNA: TGTGCCAGCAGCTTAGAACAGGGGACTGAAGCTTTCTTT.

Here the CDR3 DNA reads TGTGCCAGCAGCGTTGAACCGGGGGTACAGACCCAGTACTTC. This sequence encodes CASSVEPGVQTQYF. The V call is TRBV9, the J call TRBJ2-5; D possibly corresponds to TRBD2 (6 bases). The V gene's germline CDR1 is SGDLS and CDR2 YYNGEE. This CDR3 has 14 amino acids. V was shortened by 2 bases and J by 6 bases, with 14 bases between the two germline ends.

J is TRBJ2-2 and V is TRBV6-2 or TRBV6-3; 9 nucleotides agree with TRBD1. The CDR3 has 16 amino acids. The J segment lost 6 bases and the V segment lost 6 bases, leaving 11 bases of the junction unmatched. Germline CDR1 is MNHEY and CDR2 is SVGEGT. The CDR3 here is CASSPAGTGSSGELFF. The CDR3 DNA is TGTGCCAGCAGCCCCGCCGGGACAGGGTCTTCCGGGGAGCTGTTTTTT.

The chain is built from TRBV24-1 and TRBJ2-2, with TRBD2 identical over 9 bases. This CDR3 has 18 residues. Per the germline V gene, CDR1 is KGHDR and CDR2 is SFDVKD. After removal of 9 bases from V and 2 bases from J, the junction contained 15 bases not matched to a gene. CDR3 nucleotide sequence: TGTGCCACCGCCGCCCGCCGAGCGGGAGGCCTAAACACCGGGGAGCTGTTTTTT. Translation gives CATAARRAGGLNTGELFF.

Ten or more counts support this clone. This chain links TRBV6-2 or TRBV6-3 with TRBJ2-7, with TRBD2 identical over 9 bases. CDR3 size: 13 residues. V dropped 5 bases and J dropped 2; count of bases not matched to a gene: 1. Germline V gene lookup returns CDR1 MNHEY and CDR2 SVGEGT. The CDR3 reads CASSKRGAYEQYF. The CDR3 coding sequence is TGTGCCAGCAGTAAGCGGGGGGCCTACGAGCAGTACTTC.

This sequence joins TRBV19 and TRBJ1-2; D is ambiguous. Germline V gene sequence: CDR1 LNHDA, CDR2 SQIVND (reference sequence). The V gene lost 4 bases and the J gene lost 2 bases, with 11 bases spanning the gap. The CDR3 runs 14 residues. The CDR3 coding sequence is TGTGCCAGTAGTAAATCGCGGGCGAACTATGGCTACACCTTC. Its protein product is CASSKSRANYGYTF.

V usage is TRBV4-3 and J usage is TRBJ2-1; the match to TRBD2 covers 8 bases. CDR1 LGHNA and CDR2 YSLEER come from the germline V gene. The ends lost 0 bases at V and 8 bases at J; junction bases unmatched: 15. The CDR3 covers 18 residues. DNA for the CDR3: TGCGCCAGCAGCCAAGACTCGGGTAGCGGGATATATAGGGATGAGCAGTTCTTC. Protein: CASSQDSGSGIYRDEQFF.

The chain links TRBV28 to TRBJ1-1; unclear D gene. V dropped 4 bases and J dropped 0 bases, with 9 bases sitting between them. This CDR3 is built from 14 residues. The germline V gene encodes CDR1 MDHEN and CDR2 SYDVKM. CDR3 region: CASSSPGMNTEAFF. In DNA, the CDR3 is TGTGCCAGCAGTTCCCCGGGGATGAACACTGAAGCTTTCTTT.

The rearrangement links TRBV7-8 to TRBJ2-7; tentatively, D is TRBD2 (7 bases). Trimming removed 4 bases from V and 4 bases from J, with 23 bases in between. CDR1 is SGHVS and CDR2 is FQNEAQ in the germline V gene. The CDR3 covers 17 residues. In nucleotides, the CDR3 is TGTGCCAGCAGCTCCGGGGGGCAGACGATGATGGGATACGAGCAGTACTTC. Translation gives CASSSGGQTMMGYEQYF.